These 15 T cell receptor beta chains originate from one sample sequenced in a study of T cell repertoires in cytomegalovirus infection. Via MiXCR, TCRdb re-called the reads, giving one row per CDR3 protein. Here the sample spans 86,000 or so distinct CDR3 sequences, under 30% being singletons. Their antigen targets remain unknown. The specimen was CD8+ T cells from cultured PBMCs, collected from culture after CMV antigen stimulation. Receptors originate from a human donor in good health (CMV status not recorded). Some clones in this sample may be carry-over from other donors' samples.

The J gene is TRBJ2-3, the V gene TRBV7-6; the D gene is possibly TRBD2 (6 bases). The CDR3 runs 15 residues. The V gene's germline CDR1 is SGHVS and CDR2 FNYEAQ. V dropped 5 bases and J dropped 2 bases, with 14 bases sitting between them. The CDR3 region is CASSPGLGITDTQYF. The CDR3 nucleotides read TGTGCCAGCAGCCCGGGACTGGGGATCACAGATACGCAGTATTTT.

V is TRBV6-2 or TRBV6-3 and J is TRBJ1-5; TRBD1 might be the D (5 bases). This CDR3 region has 15 residues. Germline-derived CDR1 and CDR2 are MNHEY and SVGEGT. V was cut by 2 bases and J by 3 bases, with 11 bases left in between. The CDR3 is CASSYDSSLNQPQHF. CDR3 DNA: TGTGCCAGCAGTTACGACAGTTCACTCAATCAGCCCCAGCATTTT.

The chain combines TRBV11-2 with TRBJ2-5, with 7 bases aligning to TRBD1. The CDR3 has 16 amino acids. With V trimmed by 0 bases and J by 0 bases, 4 bases remained unmatched. The germline CDR1 and CDR2 sequences are SGHAT and FQNNGV. The DNA of the CDR3 is TGTGCCAGCAGCTTAGATCGGCAGGGGGACCAAGAGACCCAGTACTTC. It yields the protein CASSLDRQGDQETQYF.

Notes on this clonotype: Being one base from a much bigger clone, this may be a read error. The chain is built from TRBV7-2 and TRBJ2-3, with D perhaps TRBD1 or TRBD2 (6 bases each). CDR3 length: 15 residues. Germline CDR1 reads SGHTA; CDR2 reads FQGNSA. The CDR3 bases are TGTGTCAGCAGCTTTAGGGGGAGGAGCACAGATACGCAGTATTTT. Protein: CVSSFRGRSTDTQYF.

V is TRBV6-5 and J is TRBJ2-3; 9 positions match TRBD2. J gave up 1 base and V 1 base, and 0 bases lay outside the gene matches. The CDR3 has 15 residues. Germline V gives CDR1 MNHEY, CDR2 SVGAGI. In DNA, the CDR3 is TGTGCCAGCAGTTACTTAGCGGGAGGCACAGATACGCAGTATTTT. Translated, it gives CASSYLAGGTDTQYF.

This clonotype was seen a handful of times. The chain employs TRBV19 and TRBJ1-1, with a possible D match to TRBD1 (6 bases). This CDR3 comprises 13 residues. Trimming removed 9 bases at V and 0 bases at J, with 11 bases between. Germline assignment: CDR1 LNHDA and CDR2 SQIVND (reference sequence). CDR3 in DNA: TGTGCCAGCGGACAGTCCCTGAACACTGAAGCTTTCTTT. Its translation: CASGQSLNTEAFF.

The chain couples TRBV6-1 to TRBJ2-7, with 9 positions matching TRBD1. Germline V CDR1 and CDR2: MNHNS, SASEGT. Trimming took 3 bases from V and 3 from J; bases not matched to a gene: 6. This CDR3 spans 15 amino acids. CDR3 sequence (DNA): TGTGCCAGCAGTGATTTGGACAGGGGTGGCTACGAGCAGTACTTC. It is translated as CASSDLDRGGYEQYF.

This clonotype was counted only a few times. The chain has TRBV20-1 and TRBJ2-1; TRBD2 aligns across 12 bases. Germline V gene lookup returns CDR1 DFQATT and CDR2 SNEGSKA (reference sequence). V gave up 2 bases and J gave up 8 bases; unmatched junction bases: 7. This CDR3 contains 15 residues. The DNA of the CDR3 is TGCAGTGCTAGACCCCCTAGCGGGGGGGCCTATGAGCAGTTCTTC. Protein: CSARPPSGGAYEQFF.

The sample holds a few counts of this clonotype. The J gene is TRBJ2-3, the V gene TRBV20-1; TRBD2 aligns across 11 bases. The junction had 20 bases not matched to a gene; V was cut back by 6 bases and J by 6 bases. Germline lookup yields CDR1 DFQATT and CDR2 SNEGSKA (reference sequence). This CDR3 is 18 amino acids long. The CDR3 DNA follows: TGCAGTGCATTTAGCGGGGGGGCCGATCGCGGGCCTCGGGATACGCAGTATTTT. Protein sequence: CSAFSGGADRGPRDTQYF.

This sequence joins TRBV7-4 and TRBJ1-2, with a tentative D call TRBD1 (5 bases). The germline V and J ends were trimmed by 2 bases and 3 bases, with 10 bases remaining between them. The CDR3 contains 14 residues. Germline CDR1 SGHVT, CDR2 SQSDAQ. The CDR3 sequence: CASSLSRVDYGYTF. The CDR3 DNA follows: TGTGCCAGCAGCTTAAGCAGGGTGGACTATGGCTACACCTTC.

This clonotype was seen a few times. The V call is TRBV24-1, the J call TRBJ2-1; TRBD2 matches at 12 bases. There are 15 residues in the CDR3. Germline trimming cut 3 bases from V and 7 bases from J; bases unmatched to any gene: 3. In germline, CDR1 is KGHDR, CDR2 SFDVKD. The CDR3: CATSDQTSGRNEQFF. DNA for the CDR3: TGTGCCACCAGTGATCAAACTAGCGGGAGGAATGAGCAGTTCTTC.

This clonotype was observed a handful of times. V and J are TRBV6-5 and TRBJ1-1, with 7 bases fitting TRBD1. Germline V CDR1 and CDR2: MNHEY, SVGAGI. With 6 bases clipped from V and 12 bases from J, the junction kept 10 bases outside the gene matches. CDR3 length: 12 residues. The CDR3 sequence is CASRKQGRQTFF. The CDR3 DNA sequence: TGTGCCAGCAGAAAACAGGGGAGGCAAACTTTCTTT.

In DNA, the CDR3 is TGTGCCAGCAGCCCCCCGGGACTAGCGGGTTACCAAGAGACCCAGTACTTC. Translating it yields CASSPPGLAGYQETQYF. This chain connects TRBV7-9 to TRBJ2-5; 12 bases match TRBD2. Germline trimming cut 5 bases from V and 0 bases from J; bases unmatched to any gene: 7. Germline lookup yields CDR1 SEHNR and CDR2 FQNEAQ (reference sequence). The CDR3 runs 17 residues. Drawing the rest from reference TRBV7-9 and TRBJ2-5, the complete variable domain is DTGVSQNPRHKITKRGQNVTFRCDPISEHNRLYWYRQTLGQGPEFLTYFQNEAQLEKSRLLSDRFSAERPKGSFSTLEIQRTEQGDSAMYLCASSPPGLAGYQETQYFGPGTRLLVL.

The J gene is TRBJ2-3, the V gene TRBV5-6; 13 bases map to TRBD2. The CDR3 consists of 18 residues. V shed 2 bases, J shed 0 bases, and the junction held 6 bases outside the gene matches. Germline assignment: CDR1 SGHDT and CDR2 YYEEEE. CDR3 coding DNA: TGTGCCAGCAGCTTAGGACTAGCGGGAGACCCCAGCACAGATACGCAGTATTTT. Amino acids: CASSLGLAGDPSTDTQYF.

The J gene is TRBJ2-4, the V gene TRBV20-1; 8 bases agree with TRBD2. The CDR3 consists of 13 residues. Germline V CDR1 and CDR2: DFQATT, SNEGSKA (reference sequence). V was clipped by 5 bases and J by 6 bases; unmatched bases: 6. The CDR3 region is CSAGGTSINIQYF. CDR3 in DNA: TGCAGTGCTGGGGGGACTAGTATAAACATTCAGTACTTC.